This TCR beta chain was sequenced during a study of T-cell memory formation after mild COVID-19 (dated by TCRdb to the early 2020s). At the level of the whole study: TCR sequence clusters from the two donors were largely donor specific. In two donors, T-cell clones that expanded and contracted after mild COVID-19 were followed by sequencing TCRalpha and TCRbeta repertoires longitudinally. The cohort comprised two young, previously healthy adult volunteers, one female and one male. Broad study findings and their caveats: Contracting CD4+ clones were located mainly in the CM and EM memory subsets, whereas CD8+ clones were found to be enriched in EMRA. Balanced CD4/CD8 phenotypes were observed for clones contracting from day 15 to 85, whereas a bias towards CD4+ was observed for a second wave of clones expanding from day 15 to 37. The study covered only a couple of mild cases, and larger cohorts including severe cases with pre-infection samples were considered necessary. SARS-CoV-2 specificity was not confirmed for the second-wave clones peaking on day 37. Some responding clones were found in pre-infection memory, which suggests that pre-existing cross-reactive memory T cells took part in the SARS-CoV-2 response.

The CDR3 numbers 13 residues from cysteine through phenylalanine. The kept DNA is CDR3 alone, 39 bases in frame from the first base. As encoded in the germline V gene, CDR1 is ENHRY while CDR2 is SYGVKD. Trimmed from V: 10 bases; trimmed from J: 7 bases; junction bases lacking a gene match: 10. Sequencing was carried out with an Illumina NovaSeq 6000. TCRalpha and TCRbeta cDNA libraries were constructed by 5'RACE with constant-segment primers, with sample barcodes and unique molecular identifiers being introduced. Trizol reagent was used to extract RNA from every sample. Library amplification was performed in two PCR steps, and a second sample barcode and Illumina TruSeq adapters were introduced in the second step. Libraries were sequenced on an Illumina NovaSeq with 2 x 150 bp paired-end reads. In the source study's methods: With migec v1.2.7, reads were demultiplexed and then collapsed into UMI-guided consensus sequences. Using mixcr v2.1.11, UMI consensuses were aligned to TRA and TRB V and J templates and then assembled into clonotypes. Clonotypes were classified as expanded or contracted when called significant by both edgeR and NoisET, with noise models trained on biological replicates. For edgeR calls, a false discovery rate-adjusted p below 0.01 and a log2 fold-change threshold of 1 were applied. As an exploratory analysis of dynamics, max-normalized trajectories of the 1000 most abundant clonotypes were examined by PCA with hierarchical clustering. Separately sequenced CD4+ and CD8+ repertoires were used to assign a CD4 or CD8 phenotype to each responding clone. TCRdb trimmed the raw reads at Q25, called clones with MiXCR and kept productive beta chains. Rows merge per CDR3 protein into single entries with the most common DNA and genes. The V and J calls here are based on TCRdb, not the publication. Recorded for this sample are under 400,000 distinct CDR3 sequences; 28% of them occurred a single time. The ten most abundant clones make up around an eighth of the sample.

As for this clonotype: There is no known antigen for this receptor. Within one base of it there is no much larger clone, and no base qualities were kept.

Ficoll-Paque density gradient centrifugation was used to isolate PBMCs. The sequenced sample consisted of PBMCs or a T cell subset sorted from them (not recorded which). The chain joins TRBV10-3 to TRBJ2-7; the junction holds 10 bases that match TRBD2. The receptor comes from an adult woman who had mild COVID-19 (a few samples of this study predate the infection). The sample titles of this study are shuffled in the database, so cell type and time point are left out; the donor was told from shared clones. The CDR3 region has the sequence CATLAGVVGEQYF. The nucleotide sequence reads TGTGCCACTCTAGCGGGAGTCGTCGGAGAGCAGTACTTC.